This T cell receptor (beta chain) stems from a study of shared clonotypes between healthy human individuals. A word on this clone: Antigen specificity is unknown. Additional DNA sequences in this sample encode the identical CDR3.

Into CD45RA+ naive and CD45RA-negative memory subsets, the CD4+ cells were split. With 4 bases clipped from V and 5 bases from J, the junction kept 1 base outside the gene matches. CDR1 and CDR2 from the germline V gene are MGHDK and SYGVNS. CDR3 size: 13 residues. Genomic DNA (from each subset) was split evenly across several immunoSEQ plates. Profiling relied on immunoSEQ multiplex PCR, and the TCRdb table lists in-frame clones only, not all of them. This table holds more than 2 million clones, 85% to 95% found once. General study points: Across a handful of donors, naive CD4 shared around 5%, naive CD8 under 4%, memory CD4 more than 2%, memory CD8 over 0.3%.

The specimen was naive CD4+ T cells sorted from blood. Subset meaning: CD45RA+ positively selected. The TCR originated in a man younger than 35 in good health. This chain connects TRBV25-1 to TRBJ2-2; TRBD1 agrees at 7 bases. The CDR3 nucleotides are TGTGCCAGCAGTGGACAGGGAACCGGGGAGCTGTTTTTT. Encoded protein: CASSGQGTGELFF.